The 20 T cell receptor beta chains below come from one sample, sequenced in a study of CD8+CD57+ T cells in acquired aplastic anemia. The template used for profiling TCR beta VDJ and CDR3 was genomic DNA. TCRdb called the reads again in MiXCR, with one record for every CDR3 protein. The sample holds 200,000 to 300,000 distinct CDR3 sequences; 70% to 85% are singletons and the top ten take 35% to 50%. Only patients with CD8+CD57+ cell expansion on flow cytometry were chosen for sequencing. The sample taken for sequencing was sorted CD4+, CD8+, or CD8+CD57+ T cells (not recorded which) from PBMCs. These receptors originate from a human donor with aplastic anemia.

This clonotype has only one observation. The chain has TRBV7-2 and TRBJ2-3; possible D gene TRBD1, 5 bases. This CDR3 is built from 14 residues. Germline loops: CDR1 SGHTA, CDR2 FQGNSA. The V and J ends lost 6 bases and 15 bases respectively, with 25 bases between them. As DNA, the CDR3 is TGTGCCAGCAGTATTACAGGAGCCCCTACGAGCAGTTATTTT. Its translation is CASSITGAPTSSYF.

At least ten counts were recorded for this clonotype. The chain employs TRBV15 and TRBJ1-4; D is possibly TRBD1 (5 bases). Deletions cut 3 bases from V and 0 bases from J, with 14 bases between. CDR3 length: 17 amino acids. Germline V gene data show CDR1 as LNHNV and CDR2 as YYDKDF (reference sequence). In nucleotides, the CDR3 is TGTGCCACCAGCAGCTCTCCCAGGGCGGCAACTAATGAAAAACTGTTTTTT. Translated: CATSSSPRAATNEKLFF.

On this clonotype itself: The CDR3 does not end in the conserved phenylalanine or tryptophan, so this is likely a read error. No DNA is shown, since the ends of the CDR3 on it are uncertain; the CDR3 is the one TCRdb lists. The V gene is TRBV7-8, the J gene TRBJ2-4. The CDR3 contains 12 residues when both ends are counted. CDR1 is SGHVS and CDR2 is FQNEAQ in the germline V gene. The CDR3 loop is CASSLAGSIDTH.

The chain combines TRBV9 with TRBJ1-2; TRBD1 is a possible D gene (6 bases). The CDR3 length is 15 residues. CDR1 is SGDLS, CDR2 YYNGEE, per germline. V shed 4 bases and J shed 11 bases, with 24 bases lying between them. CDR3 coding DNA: TGTGCCAGCAGCTTGGGGGGCAGCGCAGATACGCAGTACACCTTC. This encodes CASSLGGSADTQYTF.

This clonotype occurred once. CDR3 region: CASSLTPDGTDGYTF. CDR3 bases: TGTGCCAGCAGCTTGACTCCAGACGGGACCGATGGCTACACCTTC. The chain couples TRBV7-2 to TRBJ1-2; the D gene is possibly TRBD1 (5 bases). Trimming pared 3 bases from V and 6 bases from J, leaving 17 bases between. Germline V gene data show CDR1 as SGHTA and CDR2 as FQGNSA. The CDR3 contains 15 residues. Full variable domain (missing parts from reference TRBV7-2 and TRBJ1-2): GAGVSQSPSNKVTEKGKDVELRCDPISGHTALYWYRQSLGQGLEFLIYFQGNSAPDKSGLPSDRFSAERTGGSVSTLTIQRTQQEDSAVYLCASSLTPDGTDGYTFGSGTRLTVV.

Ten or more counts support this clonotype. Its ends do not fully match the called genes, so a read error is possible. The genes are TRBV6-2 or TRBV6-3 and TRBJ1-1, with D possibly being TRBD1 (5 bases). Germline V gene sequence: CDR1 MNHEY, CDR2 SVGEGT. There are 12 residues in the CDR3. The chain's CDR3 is CASNWGNNEAFF. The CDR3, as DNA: TGTGCCAGCAACTGGGGGAACAATGAAGCTTTCTTT.

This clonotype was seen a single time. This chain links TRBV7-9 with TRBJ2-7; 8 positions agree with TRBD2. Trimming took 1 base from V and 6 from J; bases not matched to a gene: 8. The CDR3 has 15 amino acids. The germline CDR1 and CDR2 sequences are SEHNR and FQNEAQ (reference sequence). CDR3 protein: CASSLDRGGGCEQYF. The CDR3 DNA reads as TGTGCCAGCAGCTTAGACAGAGGCGGGGGGTGCGAGCAGTACTTC.

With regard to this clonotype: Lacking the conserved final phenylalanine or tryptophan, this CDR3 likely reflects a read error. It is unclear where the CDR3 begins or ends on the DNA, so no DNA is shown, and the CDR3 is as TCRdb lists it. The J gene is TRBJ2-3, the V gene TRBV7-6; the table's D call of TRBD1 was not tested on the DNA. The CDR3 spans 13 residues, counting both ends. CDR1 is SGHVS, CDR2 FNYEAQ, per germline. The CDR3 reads CASRLDRTGNTEA.

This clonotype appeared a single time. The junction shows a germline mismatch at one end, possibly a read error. DNA for the CDR3: TGTGCCAGCAGCTTGGCGGCAGGCCCCGAAGCGACGCATTTT. It encodes CASSLAAGPEATHF. V usage is TRBV7-3 and J usage is TRBJ2-3, with no clear D. Germline V gene data show CDR1 as SGHTA and CDR2 as FQGTGA. The CDR3 has 14 amino acids.

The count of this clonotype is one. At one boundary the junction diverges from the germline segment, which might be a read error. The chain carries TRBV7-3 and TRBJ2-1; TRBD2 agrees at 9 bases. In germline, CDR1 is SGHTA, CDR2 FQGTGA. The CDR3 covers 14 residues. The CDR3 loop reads CASSQGTSYYEQFF. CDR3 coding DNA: TGCGCCAGCAGCCAAGGGACTAGCTACTATGAGCAGTTCTTC.

Here the CDR3 reads CATQGYTF. The CDR3 DNA follows: TGTGCCACGCAGGGCTACACCTTC. V and J are TRBV6-4 and TRBJ1-2, with D hard to call. Per germline, CDR1 MRHNA and CDR2 SNTAGT. The CDR3 is 8 residues long. Trimming cost V 10 bases and J 8 bases, with 5 bases left between them.

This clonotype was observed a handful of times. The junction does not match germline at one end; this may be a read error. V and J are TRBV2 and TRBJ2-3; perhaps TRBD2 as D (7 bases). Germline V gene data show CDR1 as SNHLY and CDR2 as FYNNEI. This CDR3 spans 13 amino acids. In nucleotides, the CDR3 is TGTGCCAGCGGGGAGGGGGGTACAGATACGCCGTATTTT. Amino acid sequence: CASGEGGTDTPYF.

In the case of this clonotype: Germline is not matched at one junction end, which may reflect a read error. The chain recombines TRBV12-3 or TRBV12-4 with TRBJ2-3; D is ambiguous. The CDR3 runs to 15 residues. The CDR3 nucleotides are TGTGCCAGCAGTTTAGCGCCCGGTGGTCGTGAGGAAATCAATTTT. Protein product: CASSLAPGGREEINF.

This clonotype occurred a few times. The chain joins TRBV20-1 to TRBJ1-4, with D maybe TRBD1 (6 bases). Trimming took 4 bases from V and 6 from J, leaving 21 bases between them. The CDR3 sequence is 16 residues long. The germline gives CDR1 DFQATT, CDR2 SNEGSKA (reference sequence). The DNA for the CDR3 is TGCAGTGCTATCGGGGGCAGAGCCATGGGAGATGAAAAACTGTTTTTT. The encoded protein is CSAIGGRAMGDEKLFF.

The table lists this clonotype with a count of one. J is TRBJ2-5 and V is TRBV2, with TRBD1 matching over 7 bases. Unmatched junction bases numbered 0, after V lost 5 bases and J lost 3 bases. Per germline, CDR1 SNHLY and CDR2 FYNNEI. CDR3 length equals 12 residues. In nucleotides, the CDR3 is TGTGCCAGCAGTCAGGGGGAAGAGACCCAGTACTTC. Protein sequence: CASSQGEETQYF.

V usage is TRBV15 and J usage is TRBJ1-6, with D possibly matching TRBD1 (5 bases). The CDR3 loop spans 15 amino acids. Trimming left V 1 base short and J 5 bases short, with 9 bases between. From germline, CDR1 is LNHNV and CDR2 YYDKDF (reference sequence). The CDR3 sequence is CATSRGQGDNSPLHF. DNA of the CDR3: TGTGCCACCAGCAGAGGCCAGGGTGATAATTCACCCCTCCACTTT. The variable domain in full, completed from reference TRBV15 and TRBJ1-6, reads DAMVIQNPRYQVTQFGKPVTLSCSQTLNHNVMYWYQQKSSQAPKLLFHYYDKDFNNEADTPDNFQSRRPNTSFCFLDIRSPGLGDTAMYLCATSRGQGDNSPLHFGNGTRLTVT.

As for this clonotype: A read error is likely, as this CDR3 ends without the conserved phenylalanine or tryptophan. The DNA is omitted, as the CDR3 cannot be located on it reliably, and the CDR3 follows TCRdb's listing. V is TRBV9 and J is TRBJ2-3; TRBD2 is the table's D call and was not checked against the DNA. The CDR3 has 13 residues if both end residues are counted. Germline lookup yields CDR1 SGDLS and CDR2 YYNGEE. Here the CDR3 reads CASSVATGAGETH.

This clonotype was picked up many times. The CDR3 DNA reads TGCAGTGCCAGCGGGGACGGGGGCACAGATACGCAGTATTTT. It is translated as CSASGDGGTDTQYF. V gene TRBV20-1 combines with J gene TRBJ2-3; TRBD2 matches at 7 bases. Germline values: CDR1 DFQATT, CDR2 SNEGSKA (reference sequence). V shed 6 bases, J shed 1 base, and the junction held 7 bases outside the gene matches. The CDR3 has 14 residues.

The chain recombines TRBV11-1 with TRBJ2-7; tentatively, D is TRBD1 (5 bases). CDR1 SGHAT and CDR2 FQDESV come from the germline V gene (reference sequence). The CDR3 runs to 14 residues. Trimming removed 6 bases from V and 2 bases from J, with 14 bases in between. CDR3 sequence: CASREQVTAYEQYV. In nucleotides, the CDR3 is TGTGCCAGCAGGGAACAGGTGACGGCCTACGAGCAGTACGTC.

The CDR3 protein is CASSVVPNTGELFF. In nucleotides, the CDR3 is TGTGCCAGCAGCGTAGTCCCGAACACCGGGGAGCTGTTTTTT. V usage is TRBV9 and J usage is TRBJ2-2; no reliable D call. Germline V CDR1 and CDR2: SGDLS, YYNGEE. Trimming left V 0 bases short and J 0 bases short, with 3 bases between. This CDR3 has 14 amino acids.